This paragraph covers one T cell receptor (beta chain) sequence. There is no known antigen for this receptor. Libraries were made using 5' RACE. The input for every TCR library was around 3,600 ng of total RNA. For each sample, cDNA synthesis with SMARTScribe reverse transcriptase was split into eight separate reactions. Unique molecular identifiers containing a 6-nucleotide sample barcode were introduced through template switching during cDNA synthesis. TCRalpha and TCRbeta cDNA was amplified in two nested PCRs of 16 and 9 cycles, and bead purification was carried out after each PCR. Before amplification, the cDNA was both treated with uracil DNA-glycosylase and purified with the QIAquick PCR purification kit. The second PCR added Illumina TruSeq-compatible adapters along with sample-specific barcodes. TapeStation and Qubit were used to check library quality and concentration, and approximately 5 ng of each library went into the pool. The pooled libraries were sequenced with 2 x 100 bp reads and custom sequencing primers on an Illumina HiSeq2500 single-index Rapid Run. Regarding the original processing steps: MiGEC version 1.2.6 was used for UMI-based consensus assembly, which corrected PCR and sequencing errors. V(D)J alignment, clonotype assembly and CDR3 extraction were performed with MiXCR version 2.1.1. To normalise gene usage, clonotype sharing and MAIT/NKT TCR abundance, the analysis used the top 1000, 10 000 and 20 000 clonotypes per sample. After downsampling to 27 000 UMIs, diversity was calculated as the inverse Simpson index using the vegan R package. Paired Mann-Whitney U tests were applied to discordant twin pairs, and Benjamini-Hochberg correction was used for multiple testing. Each CDR3 protein sequence appears as one entry after TCRdb reprocessed the reads, and no DNA is included. The authors' filters were not applied to this entry. This sample's records show 420,000 or so distinct CDR3 sequences. 2% to 2.5% of the sample is held by the ten biggest clonotypes.

The data derive from a study of monozygotic twins with inflammatory bowel disease (dated by TCRdb to about 2019). With regard to the full study: The complete study included around 30 monozygotic twin pairs: 19 IBD-discordant Danish pairs and nine German pairs, of which four were IBD-concordant and five were IBD-discordant. The search for disease-associated traits relied mainly on comparing, within discordant pairs, IBD patients with their genetically identical healthy co-twins. Each individual had, on average, about 151 000 unique TCRalpha sequences and 181 000 unique TCRbeta sequences available for analysis. The study at large found these results: Measured by the inverse Simpson index, TCRbeta repertoire diversity was lower in IBD patients than in their healthy co-twins. Because patients were on differing immunosuppressive treatments, the repertoires may have picked up extra background noise and inter-individual variability. No single strong signal or clonotype linked to IBD turned up in the results, so the idea that one exists was not supported. Fewer clonotypes were shared with other individuals by IBD patients than by healthy twins, most markedly in patients showing signs of disease activity. Repertoire similarity did not differ between concordant and discordant twins, which could be due to limited statistical power. The analysis was unable to tell apart different T cell subtypes.

Sequences MDHEN (CDR1) and SYDVKM (CDR2) are obtained from the germline V gene. The CDR3 runs 16 amino acids, cysteine and phenylalanine included. No DNA was logged. From each donor, a roughly 2.6 ml peripheral blood sample was collected into PAXgene tubes and stored at -80 degrees C. Without T cell sorting, total RNA was isolated from whole blood using the PAXgene blood miRNA kit on an automated QIAcube. Peripheral blood from monozygotic twin pairs concordant or discordant for inflammatory bowel disease was subjected to deep TCRalpha and TCRbeta repertoire profiling with unique molecular barcoding. Smoking habits were recorded for all twin pairs, and individuals were classified as current, former or never smokers.

Sequenced input: blood. The chain links TRBV28 with TRBJ1-5; TCRdb outputs TRBD1, but without DNA this stays unchecked. This TCR came from a human donor with ulcerative colitis or Crohn's disease, or a healthy co-twin of an affected twin (not recorded which). The CDR3 sequence is CASSGQGWGGNQPQHF.